This T cell receptor beta chain came from a study of T cell changes during pregnancy in multiple sclerosis. Libraries were prepared by immunoSEQ multiplex PCR; TCRdb keeps only in-frame clonotypes and omits some of them. Among around 38,000 clones listed, roughly 91% were seen once. The TCR sequence derives from a female donor with multiple sclerosis, enrolled in a pregnancy study. The material sequenced was CD8+ T cells from peripheral blood mononuclear cells, taken in the second trimester of pregnancy.

The CDR3: CASSKWGPGGPSSSYNEQFF. CDR3 bases: TGTGCCAGCAGCAAATGGGGGCCCGGGGGGCCTTCGAGCTCCTACAATGAGCAGTTCTTC. The V gene is TRBV27, the J gene TRBJ2-1; D might be TRBD2 (7 bases). The V and J ends lost 6 bases and 0 bases respectively, with 27 bases between them. CDR3 length equals 20 residues. CDR1 is MNHEY and CDR2 is SMNVEV in the germline V gene (reference sequence).